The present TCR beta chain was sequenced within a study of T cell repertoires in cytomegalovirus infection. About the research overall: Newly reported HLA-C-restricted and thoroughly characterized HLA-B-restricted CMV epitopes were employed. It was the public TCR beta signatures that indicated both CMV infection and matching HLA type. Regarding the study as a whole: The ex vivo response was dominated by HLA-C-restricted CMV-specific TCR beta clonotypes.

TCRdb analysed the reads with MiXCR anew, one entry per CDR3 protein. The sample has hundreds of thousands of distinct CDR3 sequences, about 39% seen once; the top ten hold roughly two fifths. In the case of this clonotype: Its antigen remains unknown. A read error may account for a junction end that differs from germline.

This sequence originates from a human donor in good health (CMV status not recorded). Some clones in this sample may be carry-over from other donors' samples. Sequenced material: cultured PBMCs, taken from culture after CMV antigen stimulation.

Here the CDR3 reads CASSPYDYSSYNAQFF. The CDR3 bases are TGTGCCAGCTCACCTTATGACTATAGCTCCTACAATGCGCAGTTCTTC. The J gene is TRBJ2-1, the V gene TRBV18; D may be TRBD2 (5 bases). Germline V gene lookup returns CDR1 KGHSH and CDR2 LQKENI. This CDR3 has 16 residues. Filled out from reference TRBV18 and TRBJ2-1, the complete variable domain reads NAGVMQNPRHLVRRRGQEARLRCSPMKGHSHVYWYRQLPEEGLKFMVYLQKENIIDESGMPKERFSAEFPKEGPSILRIQQVVRGDSAAYFCASSPYDYSSYNAQFFGPGTRLTVL.